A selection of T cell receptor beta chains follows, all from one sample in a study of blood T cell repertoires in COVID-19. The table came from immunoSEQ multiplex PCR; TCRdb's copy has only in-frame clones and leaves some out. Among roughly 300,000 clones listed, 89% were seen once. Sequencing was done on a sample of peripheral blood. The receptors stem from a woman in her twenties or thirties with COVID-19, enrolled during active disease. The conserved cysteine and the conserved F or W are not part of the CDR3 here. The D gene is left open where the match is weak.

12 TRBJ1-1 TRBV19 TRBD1 ASSFGTANTEAF
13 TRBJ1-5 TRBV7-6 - ASSPGGVGGQPQH
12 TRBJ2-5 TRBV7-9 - ASSSSGELETQY
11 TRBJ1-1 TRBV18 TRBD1 ASSPGTGSEAF
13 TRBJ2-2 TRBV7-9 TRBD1 ASSLGTGSPGELF
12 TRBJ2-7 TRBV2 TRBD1 ASSPGQGGYEQY
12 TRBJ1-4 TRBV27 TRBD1 ASRRTGRAEKLF
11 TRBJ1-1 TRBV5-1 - ASSQAEGIEAF
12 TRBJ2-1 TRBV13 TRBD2 AANRAGGPYEQF
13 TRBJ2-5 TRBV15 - ATRQRRGSAETQY
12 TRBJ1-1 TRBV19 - ASSDRGASTEAF
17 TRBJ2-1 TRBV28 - ASSLTPRSPGRILDEQF
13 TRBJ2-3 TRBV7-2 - ASSLVITGTDTQY
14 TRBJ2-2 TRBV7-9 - ASSSPAGANTGELF
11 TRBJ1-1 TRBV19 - ASVLGGHTEAF
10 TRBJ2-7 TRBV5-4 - ASGEGAYEQY
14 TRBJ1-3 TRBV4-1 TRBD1 ASSQVGQGAGNTIY
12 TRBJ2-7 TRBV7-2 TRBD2 ASSLVAGDYEQY
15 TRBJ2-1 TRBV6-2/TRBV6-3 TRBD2 ASSSRTSGSSYNEQF
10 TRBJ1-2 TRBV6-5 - ASSSTRGGYT
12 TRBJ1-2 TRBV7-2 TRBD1 ASSPSGQGGGYT
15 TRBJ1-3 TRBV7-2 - ASSLELLSLSGNTIY
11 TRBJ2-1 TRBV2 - ASSEDGDNEQF
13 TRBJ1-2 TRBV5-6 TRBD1 ASSSWTGDVYGYT
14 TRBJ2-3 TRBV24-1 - ATSDLGAGARDTQY
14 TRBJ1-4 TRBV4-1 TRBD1 ASSLETGTGNEKLF
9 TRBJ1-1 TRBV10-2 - ASRGGTEAF
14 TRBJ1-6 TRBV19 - ASSMGGRGYNSPLH
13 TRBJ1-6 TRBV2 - ASSEARIGARPLH
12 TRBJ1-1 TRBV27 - ASRSDTQLNKAF
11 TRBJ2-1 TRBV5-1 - ASSSEPYNEQF
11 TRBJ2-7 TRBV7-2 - ASSRGTSYEQY
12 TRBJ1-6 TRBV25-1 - ASSQGKYNSPLH
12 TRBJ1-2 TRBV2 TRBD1 ASSEVGTGYGYT
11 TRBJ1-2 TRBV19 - ASRVTANYGYT
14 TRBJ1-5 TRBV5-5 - ASSLGGGSSNQPQH
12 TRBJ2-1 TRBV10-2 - ASSRDGLHNEQF
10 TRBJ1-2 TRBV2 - ASRSGASGHT
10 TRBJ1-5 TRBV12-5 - AHQSSDQPQH
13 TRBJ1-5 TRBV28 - ASSLISQPNQPQH
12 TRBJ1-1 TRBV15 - ATSRAGAGTEAF
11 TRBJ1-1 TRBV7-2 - ASSPQGWTEAF
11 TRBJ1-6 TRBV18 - ASSDSLNSPLH
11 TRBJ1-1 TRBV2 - ASSADLDTEAF
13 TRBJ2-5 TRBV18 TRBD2 ASSPPRGGVETQY
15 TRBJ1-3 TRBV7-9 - ASSTARGRASGNTIY
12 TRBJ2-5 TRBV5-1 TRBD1 ASSLGQGAGTQY
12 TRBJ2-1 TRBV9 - ATGRGGRGHEQF
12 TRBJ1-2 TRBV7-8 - ASSLDQGVYGYT
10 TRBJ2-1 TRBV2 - ASSRLGGSKF
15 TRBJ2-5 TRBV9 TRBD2 ASSQGGSGDSKETQY
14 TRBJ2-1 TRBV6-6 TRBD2 ASSPGGARSYNEQF
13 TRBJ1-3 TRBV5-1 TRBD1 ASSFAGGFGNTIY
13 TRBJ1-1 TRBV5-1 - ASSLVRQTNTEAF
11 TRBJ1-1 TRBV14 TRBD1 ASRRQGHTEAF